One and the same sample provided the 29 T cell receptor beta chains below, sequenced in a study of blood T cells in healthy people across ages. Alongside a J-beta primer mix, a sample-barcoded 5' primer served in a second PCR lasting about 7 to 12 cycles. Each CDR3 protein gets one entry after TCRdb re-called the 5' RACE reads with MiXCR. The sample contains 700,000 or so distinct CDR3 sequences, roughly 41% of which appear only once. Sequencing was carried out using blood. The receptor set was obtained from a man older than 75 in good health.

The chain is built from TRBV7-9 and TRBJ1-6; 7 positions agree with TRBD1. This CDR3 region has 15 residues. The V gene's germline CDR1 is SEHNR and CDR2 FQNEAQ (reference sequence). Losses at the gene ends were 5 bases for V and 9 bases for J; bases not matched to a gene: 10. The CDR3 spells CASSKPGRGTSPLHF. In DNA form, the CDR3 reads TGTGCCAGCAGCAAGCCCGGCAGGGGGACTTCACCCCTCCACTTT.

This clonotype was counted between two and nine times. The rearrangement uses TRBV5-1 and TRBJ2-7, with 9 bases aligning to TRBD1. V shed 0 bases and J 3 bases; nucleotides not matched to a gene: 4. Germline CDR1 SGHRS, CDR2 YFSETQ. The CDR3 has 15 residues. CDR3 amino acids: CASSLVGQGNYEQYF. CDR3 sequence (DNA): TGCGCCAGCAGCTTGGTAGGACAGGGGAACTACGAGCAGTACTTC.

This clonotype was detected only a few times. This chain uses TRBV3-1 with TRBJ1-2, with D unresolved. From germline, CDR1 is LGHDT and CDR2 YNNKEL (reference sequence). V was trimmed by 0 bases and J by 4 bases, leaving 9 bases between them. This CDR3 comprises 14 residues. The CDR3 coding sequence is TGTGCCAGCAGCCAAGAGAGTAACAGCTATGGCTACACCTTC. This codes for CASSQESNSYGYTF.

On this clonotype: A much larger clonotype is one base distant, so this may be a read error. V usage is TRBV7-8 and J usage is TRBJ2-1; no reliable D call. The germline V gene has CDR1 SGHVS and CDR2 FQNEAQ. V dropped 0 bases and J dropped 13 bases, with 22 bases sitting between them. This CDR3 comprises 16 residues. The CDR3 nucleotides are TGTGCCAGCAGCTTAGCGCTTAGGCTTAGTCAAGAGACCCAGTTCTTC. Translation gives CASSLALRLSQETQFF.

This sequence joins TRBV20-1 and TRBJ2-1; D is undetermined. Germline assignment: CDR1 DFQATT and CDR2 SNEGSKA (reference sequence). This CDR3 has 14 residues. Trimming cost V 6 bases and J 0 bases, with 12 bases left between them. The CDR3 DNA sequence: TGCAGTGCGGTCGGCGGAAGCTCCTACAATGAGCAGTTCTTC. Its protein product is CSAVGGSSYNEQFF.

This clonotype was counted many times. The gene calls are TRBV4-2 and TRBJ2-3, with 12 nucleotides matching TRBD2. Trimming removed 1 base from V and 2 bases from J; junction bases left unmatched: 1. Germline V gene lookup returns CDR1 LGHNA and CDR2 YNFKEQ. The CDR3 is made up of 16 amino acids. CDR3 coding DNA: TGTGCCAGCAGCCAAGGGACTAGCGGGACCACAGATACGCAGTATTTT. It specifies CASSQGTSGTTDTQYF.

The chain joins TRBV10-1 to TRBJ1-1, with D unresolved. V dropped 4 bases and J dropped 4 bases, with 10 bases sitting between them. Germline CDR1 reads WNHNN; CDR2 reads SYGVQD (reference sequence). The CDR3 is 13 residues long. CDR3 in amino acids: CASSGPGSTEAFF. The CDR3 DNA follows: TGCGCCAGCAGTGGACCAGGTTCCACTGAAGCTTTCTTT.

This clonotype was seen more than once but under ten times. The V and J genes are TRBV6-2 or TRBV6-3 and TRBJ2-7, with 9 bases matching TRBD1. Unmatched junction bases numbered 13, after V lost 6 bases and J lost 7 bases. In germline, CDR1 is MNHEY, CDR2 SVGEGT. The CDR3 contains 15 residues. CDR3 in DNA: TGTGCCAGCAGCTCTACCGGGACAGGGTTGTATGAGCAGTACTTC. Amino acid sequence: CASSSTGTGLYEQYF.

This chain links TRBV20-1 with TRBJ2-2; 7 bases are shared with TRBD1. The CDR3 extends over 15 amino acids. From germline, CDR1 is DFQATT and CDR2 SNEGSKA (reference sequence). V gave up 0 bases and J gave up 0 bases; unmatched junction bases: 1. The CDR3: CSAREGQPNTGELFF. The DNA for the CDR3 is TGCAGTGCTAGAGAGGGACAGCCGAACACCGGGGAGCTGTTTTTT.

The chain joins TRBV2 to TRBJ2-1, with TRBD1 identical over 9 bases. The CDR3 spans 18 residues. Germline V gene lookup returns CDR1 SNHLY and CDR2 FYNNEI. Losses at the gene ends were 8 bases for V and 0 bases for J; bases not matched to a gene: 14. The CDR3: CASLNYGTGIGSYNEQFF. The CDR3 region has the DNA TGTGCCAGCCTAAACTATGGGACAGGGATTGGCTCCTACAATGAGCAGTTCTTC.

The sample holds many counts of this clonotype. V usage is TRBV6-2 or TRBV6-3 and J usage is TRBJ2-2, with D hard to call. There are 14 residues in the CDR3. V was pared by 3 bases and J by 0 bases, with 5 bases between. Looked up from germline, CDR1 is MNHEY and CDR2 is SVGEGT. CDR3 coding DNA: TGTGCCAGCAGTTATCTTTCGAACACCGGGGAGCTGTTTTTT. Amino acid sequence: CASSYLSNTGELFF.

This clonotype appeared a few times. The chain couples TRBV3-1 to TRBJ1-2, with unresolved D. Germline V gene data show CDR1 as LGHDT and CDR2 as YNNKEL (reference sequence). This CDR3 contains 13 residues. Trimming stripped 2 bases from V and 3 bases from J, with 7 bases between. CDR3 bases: TGTGCCAGCAGCCAAAGACCGGACTATGGCTACACCTTC. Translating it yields CASSQRPDYGYTF.

This CDR3 is CSARRDSDTQYF. As DNA, the CDR3 is TGCAGTGCTAGACGGGACTCAGATACGCAGTATTTT. The chain uses TRBV20-1 and TRBJ2-3; a weak D match, TRBD2 (6 bases). V dropped 2 bases and J dropped 4 bases, with 7 bases sitting between them. Germline-derived CDR1 and CDR2 are DFQATT and SNEGSKA (reference sequence). The CDR3 is 12 amino acids.

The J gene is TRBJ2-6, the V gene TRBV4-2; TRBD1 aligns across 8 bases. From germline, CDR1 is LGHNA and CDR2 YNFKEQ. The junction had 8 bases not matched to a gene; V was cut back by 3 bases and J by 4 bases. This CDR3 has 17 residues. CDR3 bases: TGTGCCAGCAGCCACACACAGGGGGGAGGAGGGGCCAACGTCCTGACTTTC. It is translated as CASSHTQGGGGANVLTF.

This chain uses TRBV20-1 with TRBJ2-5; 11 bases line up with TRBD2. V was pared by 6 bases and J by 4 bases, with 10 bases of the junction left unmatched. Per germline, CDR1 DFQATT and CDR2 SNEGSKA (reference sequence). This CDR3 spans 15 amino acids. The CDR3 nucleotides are TGCAGTGCACCATCACTAGCGGGAGTATTAGAGACCCAGTACTTC. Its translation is CSAPSLAGVLETQYF.

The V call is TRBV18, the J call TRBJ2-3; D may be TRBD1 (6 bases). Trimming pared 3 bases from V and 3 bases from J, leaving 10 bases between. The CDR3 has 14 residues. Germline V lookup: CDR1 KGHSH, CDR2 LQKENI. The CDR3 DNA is TGTGCCAGCTCACCGCCCCAGGGGACAGATACGCAGTATTTT. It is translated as CASSPPQGTDTQYF.

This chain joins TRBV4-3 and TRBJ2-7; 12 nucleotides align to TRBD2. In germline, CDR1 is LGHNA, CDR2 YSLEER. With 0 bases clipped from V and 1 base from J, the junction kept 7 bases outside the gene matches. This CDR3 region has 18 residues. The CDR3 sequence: CASSQDIPLAGGSYEQYF. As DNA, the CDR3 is TGCGCCAGCAGCCAAGATATCCCCCTAGCGGGGGGGTCCTACGAGCAGTACTTC.

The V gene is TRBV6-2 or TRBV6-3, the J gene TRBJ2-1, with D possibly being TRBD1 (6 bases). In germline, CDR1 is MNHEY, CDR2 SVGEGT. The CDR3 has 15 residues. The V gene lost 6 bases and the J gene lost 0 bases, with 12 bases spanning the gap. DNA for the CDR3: TGTGCCAGCAGAACAGGGCTTAACTCCTACAATGAGCAGTTCTTC. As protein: CASRTGLNSYNEQFF.

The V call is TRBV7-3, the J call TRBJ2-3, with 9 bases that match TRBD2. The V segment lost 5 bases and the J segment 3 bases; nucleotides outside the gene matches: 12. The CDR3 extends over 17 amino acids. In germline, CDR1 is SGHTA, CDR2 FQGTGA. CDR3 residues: CASSPRGIAGETDTQYF. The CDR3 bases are TGTGCCAGCAGCCCCCGGGGGATAGCGGGAGAAACAGATACGCAGTATTTT.

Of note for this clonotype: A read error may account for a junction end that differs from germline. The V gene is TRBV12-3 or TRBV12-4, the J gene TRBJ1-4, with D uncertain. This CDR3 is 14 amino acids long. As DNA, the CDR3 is TGTGCCAGCAGTCAGAGCCCAACTAATAAAAAACTGTTTTTT. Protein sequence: CASSQSPTNKKLFF.

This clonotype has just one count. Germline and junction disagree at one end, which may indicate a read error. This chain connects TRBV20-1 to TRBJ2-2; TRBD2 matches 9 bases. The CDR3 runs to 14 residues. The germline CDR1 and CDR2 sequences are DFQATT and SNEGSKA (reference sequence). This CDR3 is CGAPSGVNTEELFF. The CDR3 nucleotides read TGCGGTGCCCCTAGCGGGGTTAACACCGAGGAGCTGTTTTTT.

CDR3 region: CASSMAGPYGYTF. CDR3 DNA sequence: TGTGCCAGCAGTATGGCAGGGCCTTATGGCTACACCTTC. The chain links TRBV12-3 or TRBV12-4 to TRBJ1-2; tentatively, D is TRBD1 (5 bases). V lost 5 bases, J lost 5 bases, and 12 bases lay in between. The CDR3 extends over 13 amino acids.

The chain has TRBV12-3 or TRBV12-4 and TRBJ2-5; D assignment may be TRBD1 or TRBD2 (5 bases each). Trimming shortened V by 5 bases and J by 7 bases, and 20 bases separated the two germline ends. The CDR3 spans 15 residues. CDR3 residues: CASSPGPGPDGTQYF. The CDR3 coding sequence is TGTGCCAGCAGTCCGGGGCCGGGACCCGACGGGACCCAGTACTTC.

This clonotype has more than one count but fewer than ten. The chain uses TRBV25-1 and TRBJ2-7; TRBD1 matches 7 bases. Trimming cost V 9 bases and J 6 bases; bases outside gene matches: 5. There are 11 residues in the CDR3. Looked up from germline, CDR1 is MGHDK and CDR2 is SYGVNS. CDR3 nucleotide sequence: TGTGCCAGTCAACAGGGGCCCGAGCAGTACTTC. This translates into CASQQGPEQYF.

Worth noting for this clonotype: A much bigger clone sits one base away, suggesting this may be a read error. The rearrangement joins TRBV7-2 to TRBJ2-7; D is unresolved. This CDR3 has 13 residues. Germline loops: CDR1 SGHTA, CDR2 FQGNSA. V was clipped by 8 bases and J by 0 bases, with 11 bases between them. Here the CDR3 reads CASAHASSYEQYF. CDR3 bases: TGTGCCAGCGCGCACGCGAGCTCCTACGAGCAGTACTTC.

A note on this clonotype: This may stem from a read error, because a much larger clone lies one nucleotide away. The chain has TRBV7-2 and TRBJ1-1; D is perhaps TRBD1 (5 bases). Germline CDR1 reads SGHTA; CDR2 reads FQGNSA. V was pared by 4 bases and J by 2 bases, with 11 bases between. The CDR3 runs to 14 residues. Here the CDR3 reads CASSSQRGNTEAFF. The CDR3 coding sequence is TGTGCCAGCAGCTCCCAGAGGGGAAACACTGAAGCTTTCTTT. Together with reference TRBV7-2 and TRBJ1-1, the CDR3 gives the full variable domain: GAGVSQSPSNKVTEKGKDVELRCDPISGHTALYWYRQSLGQGLEFLIYFQGNSAPDKSGLPSDRFSAERTGGSVSTLTIQRTQQEDSAVYLCASSSQRGNTEAFFGQGTRLTVV.

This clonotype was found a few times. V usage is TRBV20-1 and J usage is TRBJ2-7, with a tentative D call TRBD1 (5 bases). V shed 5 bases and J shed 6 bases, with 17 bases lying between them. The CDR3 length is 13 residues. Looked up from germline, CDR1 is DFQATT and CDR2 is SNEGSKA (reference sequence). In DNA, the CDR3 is TGCAGTGCTGGCAGGGTTGACCCCTCCGAGCAGTACTTC. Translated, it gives CSAGRVDPSEQYF.

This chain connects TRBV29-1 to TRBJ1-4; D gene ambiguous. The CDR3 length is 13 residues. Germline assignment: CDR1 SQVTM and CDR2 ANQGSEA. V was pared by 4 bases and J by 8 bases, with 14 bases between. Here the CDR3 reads CSVGGTGHEKLFF. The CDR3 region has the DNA TGCAGCGTTGGGGGTACCGGGCACGAAAAACTGTTTTTT.

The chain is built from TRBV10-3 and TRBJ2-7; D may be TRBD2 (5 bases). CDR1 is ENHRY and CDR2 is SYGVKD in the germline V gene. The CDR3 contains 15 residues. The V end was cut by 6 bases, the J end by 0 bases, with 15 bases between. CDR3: CAISPEIASSYEQYF. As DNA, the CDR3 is TGTGCCATCAGCCCAGAAATAGCGAGCTCCTACGAGCAGTACTTC.